Listed below are T cell receptor beta chains from one sample, sequenced in a study of blood T cell repertoires in COVID-19. Measured with immunoSEQ multiplex PCR; TCRdb has only the in-frame clones, and not every one. The profile covers under 40,000 clones, with about 80% appearing a single time and about an eighth taken by the ten largest. Sequenced input: peripheral blood. These TCRs come from a woman in her 70s with acute or convalescent COVID-19. The CDR3 runs from the conserved cysteine through the conserved F or W. Fields, in order: J gene, clone size, V gene, D gene, CDR3 DNA, CDR3 protein. A D gene is named only where the DNA matches it firmly. Expanded clones get a size class; other rows say once, few or many, or leave the size out.

>TRBJ1-4|NA|TRBV18|TRBD1
TGTGCCAGCTCACCACCTGGGACAGATGAAAAACTGTTTTTT
CASSPPGTDEKLFF
>TRBJ2-5|NA|TRBV29-1|TRBD2
TGCAGCGTCCGAGCGGGAGTCTATCTCGGGGAGACCCAGTACTTC
CSVRAGVYLGETQYF
>TRBJ1-5|NA|TRBV5-1|TRBD1
TGCGCCAGCAGCTTGGATGAAGCAGGGGGGAATCAGCCCCAGCATTTT
CASSLDEAGGNQPQHF
>TRBJ2-7|once|TRBV28|TRBD2
TGTGCCAGCAGTTTTGGCGGGAGGTCATACGAGCAGTACTTC
CASSFGGRSYEQYF
>TRBJ2-2|NA|TRBV6-5|NA
TGTGCCAGCAGGAAGGGGTGGGCGGACACCGGGGAGCTGTTTTTT
CASRKGWADTGELFF
>TRBJ1-1|NA|TRBV3-1/TRBV3-2|NA
TGTGCCAGCAGCCAAGCTCGGAACACTGAAGCTTTCTTT
CASSQARNTEAFF
>TRBJ1-1|NA|TRBV5-4|TRBD1
TGTGCCAGCAGCCGTCCCGGGACAGGGAAAGGGAACACTGAAGCTTTCTTT
CASSRPGTGKGNTEAFF
>TRBJ2-7|NA|TRBV3-1/TRBV3-2|TRBD2
TGTGCCAGCAGCCCGGGAGGTTACGAGCAGTACTTC
CASSPGGYEQYF
>TRBJ2-3|NA|TRBV27|TRBD2
TGTGCCAGCAGTTCCCCAGGTACTAGCGGCTCCACAGATACGCAGTATTTT
CASSSPGTSGSTDTQYF
>TRBJ2-3|NA|TRBV5-6|NA
TGTGCCAGCAGCTTCAGGGCTGGAGTTACAGATACGCAGTATTTT
CASSFRAGVTDTQYF
>TRBJ2-7|NA|TRBV28|NA
TGTGCCAGCAGTTTATTTGTCCAGGCGTGGGAGCAGTACTTC
CASSLFVQAWEQYF
>TRBJ2-1|few|TRBV7-2|NA
TGTGCCAGCAGCTTAGGTCTTACGGGATACAATGAGCAGTTCTTC
CASSLGLTGYNEQFF
>TRBJ1-1|NA|TRBV18|TRBD1
TGTGCCAGCTCACTGAGACAGGGGGCGAACACTGAAGCTTTCTTT
CASSLRQGANTEAFF
>TRBJ1-5|NA|TRBV19|NA
TGTGCCAGTAGTATACGGGGGGCCCCTAGCAATCAGCCCCAGCATTTT
CASSIRGAPSNQPQHF
>TRBJ2-4|NA|TRBV19|NA
TGTGCCAGTAGAATGGAGGGGGCCAAAAACATTCAGTACTTC
CASRMEGAKNIQYF
>TRBJ1-1|NA|TRBV6-5|TRBD1
TGTGCCAGCAGGTGGACAGGCACGAACACTGAAGCTTTCTTT
CASRWTGTNTEAFF
>TRBJ1-2|NA|TRBV24-1|TRBD1
TGTGCCACCAAACCAGGGGGCGCCTACTATGGCTACACCTTC
CATKPGGAYYGYTF
>TRBJ2-7|NA|TRBV6-2/TRBV6-3|TRBD2
TGTGCCAGCAGTCGGGGGGGCTACGAGCAGTACTTC
CASSRGGYEQYF
>TRBJ1-2|NA|TRBV2|NA
TGTGCCAGCAGTGAAGCAGGCGGGTTCGGCTATGGCTACACCTTC
CASSEAGGFGYGYTF
>TRBJ2-7|NA|TRBV6-6|NA
TGTGCCAGCAGTTACGACTACCTTGGGGAGCAGTACTTC
CASSYDYLGEQYF
>TRBJ2-7|NA|TRBV4-2|TRBD1
TGTGCCAGCAGCCAAGCCGACAGGGGCGCCTCCTACGAGCAGTACTTC
CASSQADRGASYEQYF
>TRBJ2-7|NA|TRBV2|TRBD1
TGTGCCAGTGCTAGGACAGGGCTCTACGAGCAGTACTTC
CASARTGLYEQYF
>TRBJ2-1|NA|TRBV7-9|TRBD2
TGTGCCAGCAGCTCCAAGCTAGCGGGTATACCCAACTCCTACAATGAGCAGTTCTTC
CASSSKLAGIPNSYNEQFF
>TRBJ2-1|few|TRBV27|TRBD1
TGTGCCAGCAGAAAAGACAGGGCCCAGTACAATGAGCAGTTCTTC
CASRKDRAQYNEQFF
>TRBJ1-1|NA|TRBV2|TRBD1
TGTGCCAGCAGGGTCGGACAGGGGAAAATGAACACTGAAGCTTTCTTT
CASRVGQGKMNTEAFF
>TRBJ1-3|NA|TRBV9|NA
TGTGCCAGCAGCGTACAGGGAAGGAGCTTCGGAAACACCATATATTTT
CASSVQGRSFGNTIYF
>TRBJ1-2|NA|TRBV3-1/TRBV3-2|NA
TGTGCCAGCAGCCAATCACCGATACATTATGGCTACACCTTC
CASSQSPIHYGYTF
>TRBJ2-4|NA|TRBV15|NA
TGTGCCACCAGCAGAGATAAGCATACCAAAAACATTCAGTACTTC
CATSRDKHTKNIQYF
>TRBJ1-2|NA|TRBV25-1|NA
TGTGCCAGCAGTGCTATTGCCGGGGGACTCTTGGCTGGCTACACCTTC
CASSAIAGGLLAGYTF
>TRBJ1-1|NA|TRBV11-1|NA
TGTGCCAGCAGCCCCCAGAATCTTTTGGCTGAAGCTTTCTTT
CASSPQNLLAEAFF
>TRBJ1-5|NA|TRBV19|TRBD1
TGTGCCAGTAGCCCCACAGGGGTTGGTAGCAATCAGCCCCAGCATTTT
CASSPTGVGSNQPQHF
>TRBJ2-7|NA|TRBV6-1|TRBD1
TGTGCCAGCAGTGAAGGGGGGACAGAGTTCTACGAGCAGTACTTC
CASSEGGTEFYEQYF
>TRBJ1-5|medium-sized|TRBV28|NA
TGTGCCAGCAGCCTGACGGTGGGAGGAGATCAGCCCCAGCATTTT
CASSLTVGGDQPQHF